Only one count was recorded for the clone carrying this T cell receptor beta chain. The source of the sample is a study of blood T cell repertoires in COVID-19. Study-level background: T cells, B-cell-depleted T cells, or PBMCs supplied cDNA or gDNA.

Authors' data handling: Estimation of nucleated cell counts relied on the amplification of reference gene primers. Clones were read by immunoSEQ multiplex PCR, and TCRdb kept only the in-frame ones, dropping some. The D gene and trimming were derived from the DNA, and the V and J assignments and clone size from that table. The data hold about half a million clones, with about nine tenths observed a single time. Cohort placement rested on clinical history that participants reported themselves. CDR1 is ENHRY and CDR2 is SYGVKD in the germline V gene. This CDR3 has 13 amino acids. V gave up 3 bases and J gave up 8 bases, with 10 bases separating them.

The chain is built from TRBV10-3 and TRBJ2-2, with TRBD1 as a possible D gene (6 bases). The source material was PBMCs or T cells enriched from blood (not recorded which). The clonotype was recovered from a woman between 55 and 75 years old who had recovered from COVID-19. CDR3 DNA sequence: TGTGCCATCAGTGACAGGGGAGTAGGGGAGCTGTTTTTT. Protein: CAISDRGVGELFF.